The 18 T cell receptor beta chains given below trace back to one sample, sequenced in a study of vaccination effects on CD4 cells after COVID-19. Clones were sequenced by immunoSEQ multiplex PCR, and TCRdb holds only the in-frame ones, with some missing. Among about 68,000 clones listed, 80% were seen once. No antigens are known for them. Antigen-specific CD4+ T cells expanded by the ViraFEST assay with viral peptide pools were then sequenced. Having been cultured for less than 13 days, the cells underwent CD4+ T cell isolation. In the vaccine recipients, nucleocapsid antibodies were negative and there was no prior SARS-CoV-2 infection. This specimen consisted of CD4+ T cells from PBMCs cultured with SARS-CoV-2 spike peptides, obtained before COVID-19 vaccination. Receptor source: a human donor who received a COVID-19 vaccine.

The CDR3 reads CASSPGAFQETQYF. The CDR3 DNA sequence: TGTGCCAGCAGCCCAGGGGCTTTCCAAGAGACCCAGTACTTC. The V gene is TRBV7-2, the J gene TRBJ2-5; tentatively, D is TRBD1 (6 bases). This CDR3 is 14 amino acids long. Per the germline V gene, CDR1 is SGHTA and CDR2 is FQGNSA. Between the trimmed V and J ends, which lost 5 bases and 1 base, there was a span of 11 bases.

This rearrangement joins TRBV5-1 to TRBJ2-5; either TRBD1 or TRBD2 may supply D (5 bases each). Trimming took off 4 bases at V and 2 bases at J, with 12 bases between the two ends. The CDR3 has 14 residues. Looked up from germline, CDR1 is SGHRS and CDR2 is YFSETQ. In DNA, the CDR3 is TGCGCCAGCAGCCGGGGACCGCCGCAAGAGACCCAGTACTTC. Translated, it gives CASSRGPPQETQYF.

The chain employs TRBV18 and TRBJ1-1, with D unclear. Germline CDR1 and CDR2: KGHSH and LQKENI. This CDR3 contains 14 residues. Trimming removed 2 bases at V and 0 bases at J, with 7 bases between. CDR3 sequence: CASSPGRLNTEAFF. The CDR3 bases are TGTGCCAGCTCACCAGGCAGATTGAACACTGAAGCTTTCTTT.

V and J are TRBV15 and TRBJ1-4; D might be TRBD1 (5 bases). V lost 0 bases, J lost 0 bases, and 8 bases lay in between. Germline CDR1 reads LNHNV; CDR2 reads YYDKDF (reference sequence). The CDR3 consists of 16 residues. CDR3 region: CATSRDGDATNEKLFF. As DNA, the CDR3 is TGTGCCACCAGCAGAGACGGGGACGCAACTAATGAAAAACTGTTTTTT.

The rearrangement links TRBV15 to TRBJ2-1, with a weak D call TRBD1 (6 bases). CDR1 and CDR2 (germline): LNHNV, YYDKDF (reference sequence). V was trimmed by 2 bases and J by 9 bases, leaving 11 bases between them. The CDR3 runs to 13 residues. The CDR3 DNA follows: TGTGCCACCAGCAGACAGGGGAACCGTGAGCAGTTCTTC. Amino acid sequence: CATSRQGNREQFF.

V is TRBV19 and J is TRBJ1-2; D might be TRBD1 (5 bases). The CDR3 loop spans 12 amino acids. V lost 6 bases, J lost 8 bases, and 13 bases lay in between. In germline, CDR1 is LNHDA, CDR2 SQIVND (reference sequence). The CDR3 nucleotides are TGTGCCAGTAGCACGGGACGCCTGGGCTACACCTTC. Translation: CASSTGRLGYTF.

V usage is TRBV9 and J usage is TRBJ1-2, with unresolved D. V lost 0 bases to trimming and J lost 0 bases, with 15 bases between them. Looked up from germline, CDR1 is SGDLS and CDR2 is YYNGEE. This CDR3 spans 17 amino acids. Here the CDR3 DNA reads TGTGCCAGCAGCGTAGCTACAGCGGAACTCACTAACTATGGCTACACCTTC. Amino acids: CASSVATAELTNYGYTF. Looking up the rest from reference TRBV9 and TRBJ1-2 gives the full variable domain: DSGVTQTPKHLITATGQRVTLRCSPRSGDLSVYWYQQSLDQGLQFLIQYYNGEERAKGNILERFSAQQFPDLHSELNLSSLELGDSALYFCASSVATAELTNYGYTFGSGTRLTVV.

V is TRBV6-5 and J is TRBJ2-3; maybe TRBD2 (6 bases). Germline CDR1 and CDR2: MNHEY and SVGAGI. The CDR3 length is 15 residues. V was shortened by 2 bases and J by 2 bases, with 11 bases between the two germline ends. CDR3 in amino acids: CASSYDGGVTDTQYF. DNA of the CDR3: TGTGCCAGCAGTTACGATGGCGGGGTCACAGATACGCAGTATTTT.

The chain couples TRBV5-1 to TRBJ2-5; a possible D gene is TRBD2 (6 bases). V was clipped by 0 bases and J by 4 bases, with 13 bases between them. The CDR3 is made up of 15 amino acids. CDR1 and CDR2 from the germline V gene are SGHRS and YFSETQ. The CDR3 loop reads CASSLVPEGRETQYF. CDR3 sequence (DNA): TGCGCCAGCAGCTTGGTCCCGGAGGGGCGAGAGACCCAGTACTTC.

This chain connects TRBV18 to TRBJ2-5, with a possible D match to TRBD1 (5 bases). CDR1 is KGHSH, CDR2 LQKENI, per germline. V was clipped by 5 bases and J by 2 bases, with 9 bases between them. The CDR3 runs to 13 residues. Here the CDR3 DNA reads TGTGCCAGCTCAACGCAGGGACAAGAGACCCAGTACTTC. It translates to CASSTQGQETQYF.

This clone has more than one count but fewer than ten. As DNA, the CDR3 is TGTGCCAGCAGTACGGGGTTACTCAATCAGCCCCAGCATTTT. This sequence encodes CASSTGLLNQPQHF. The gene calls are TRBV6-6 and TRBJ1-5; D uncertain. Between the trimmed V and J ends, which lost 5 bases and 3 bases, there was a span of 11 bases. CDR3 length: 14 residues. Germline CDR1 MNHNY, CDR2 SVGAGI (reference sequence).

J is TRBJ1-3 and V is TRBV9; no definite D call. The CDR3 covers 15 residues. Germline V gene data show CDR1 as SGDLS and CDR2 as YYNGEE. Trimming cost V 4 bases and J 0 bases, with 11 bases left between them. CDR3 sequence (DNA): TGTGCCAGCAGCCCCTCCCCGAGCTCTGGAAACACCATATATTTT. As protein: CASSPSPSSGNTIYF.

The chain recombines TRBV28 with TRBJ1-2; the match to TRBD1 covers 7 bases. The trim removed 6 bases at V and 0 bases at J, leaving 7 bases unmatched. CDR1 is MDHEN, CDR2 SYDVKM, per germline. This CDR3 spans 15 amino acids. DNA for the CDR3: TGTGCCAGCAGCGGGACAGACCCTACTAACTATGGCTACACCTTC. Translated, it gives CASSGTDPTNYGYTF.

CDR3: CASRNTSYGYTF. The CDR3 nucleotides are TGTGCCAGCAGAAACACGAGCTATGGCTACACCTTC. The chain uses TRBV6-5 and TRBJ1-2; unclear D gene. The CDR3 totals 12 residues. Trimming removed 6 bases from V and 4 bases from J, with 9 bases in between. Germline-derived CDR1 and CDR2 are MNHEY and SVGAGI.

The V and J genes are TRBV6-5 and TRBJ2-1, with 9 bases matching TRBD2. This CDR3 is 15 amino acids long. The J segment lost 1 base and the V segment lost 6 bases, leaving 4 bases of the junction unmatched. Per germline, CDR1 MNHEY and CDR2 SVGAGI. Here the CDR3 DNA reads TGTGCCAGCAGCCGTAGCGGGGGTTCCTACAATGAGCAGTTCTTC. Its protein is CASSRSGGSYNEQFF.

The chain has TRBV6-6 and TRBJ2-3; 10 bases map to TRBD1. Germline CDR1 and CDR2: MNHNY and SVGAGI (reference sequence). The CDR3 loop spans 14 amino acids. Trimming removed 6 bases from V and 6 bases from J; junction bases left unmatched: 6. The chain's CDR3 is CASSLGQGKDTQYF. DNA of the CDR3: TGTGCCAGCAGCTTGGGACAGGGGAAGGATACGCAGTATTTT.

The rearrangement links TRBV27 to TRBJ2-3; D is perhaps TRBD1 (5 bases). The CDR3 extends over 13 amino acids. CDR1 is MNHEY and CDR2 is SMNVEV in the germline V gene (reference sequence). The V end was cut by 5 bases, the J end by 4 bases, with 10 bases between. Here the CDR3 reads CASSQGWADTQYF. CDR3 in DNA: TGTGCCAGCAGTCAGGGTTGGGCAGATACGCAGTATTTT.

This clone was counted a few times. The gene calls are TRBV2 and TRBJ1-1; no clear D gene. The CDR3 contains 13 residues. CDR1 and CDR2 (germline): SNHLY, FYNNEI. Trimming removed 1 base from V and 8 bases from J, with 11 bases in between. This chain's CDR3 is CASSEVRRTEAFF. The CDR3, as DNA: TGTGCCAGCAGTGAAGTTCGACGGACCGAAGCTTTCTTT. The whole variable domain, remainder taken from reference TRBV2 and TRBJ1-1, is EPEVTQTPSHQVTQMGQEVILRCVPISNHLYFYWYRQILGQKVEFLVSFYNNEISEKSEIFDDQFSVERPDGSNFTLKIRSTKLEDSAMYFCASSEVRRTEAFFGQGTRLTVV.